The clone carrying this T cell receptor (beta chain) was counted a few times. This CDR3 is 15 amino acids long. The V gene lost 3 bases and the J gene lost 0 bases, with 12 bases spanning the gap. Germline V CDR1 and CDR2: SGHDT, YYEEEE. This specimen comes from a study of blood T cell repertoires in COVID-19. Across the study: Some COVID-19 samples were acute and others convalescent; all came from the United States, Italy and Spain.

How the authors handled the data: Amplified reference gene primers provided the basis for estimating nucleated cell counts. Assay: immunoSEQ multiplex PCR; the TCRdb copy retains only in-frame clones and omits some. V and J calls and clone size are those listed in that table; D and trimming were worked out from the DNA. Of 170,000 or so clones detected, over 75% appear once; the ten largest clones hold approximately 6.2%. The sequence was obtained from a man in his sixties or seventies with active or convalescent COVID-19. The sample comprised peripheral blood. V usage is TRBV5-6 and J usage is TRBJ2-5, with D possibly being TRBD1 (5 bases). This CDR3 is CASSSGNANQETQYF. The DNA of the CDR3 is TGTGCCAGCAGCTCAGGGAACGCGAACCAAGAGACCCAGTACTTC. Using reference TRBV5-6 and TRBJ2-5 for the parts outside the CDR3, the full variable domain is DAGVTQSPTHLIKTRGQQVTLRCSPKSGHDTVSWYQQALGQGPQFIFQYYEEEERQRGNFPDRFSGHQFPNYSSELNVNALLLGDSALYLCASSSGNANQETQYFGPGTRLLVL.